The 4 T cell receptor beta chains presented below share a single source sample, sequenced in a study of blood T cell repertoires in COVID-19. Repertoires were generated with immunoSEQ multiplex PCR, while TCRdb's copy carries only in-frame clones and drops some. The sample holds approximately 210,000 clones, 85% seen once. The specimen was peripheral blood. These receptors came from a man aged 60 to 75 with COVID-19, enrolled during active disease.

This chain uses TRBV28 with TRBJ1-1; 9 positions agree with TRBD1. CDR3 length equals 14 residues. CDR1 and CDR2 from the germline V gene are MDHEN and SYDVKM. J was trimmed by 7 bases and V by 8 bases; bases with no gene match: 11. DNA for the CDR3: TGTGCCAGCGCAATTAAACAGGGGGCTCGTGAAGCTTTCTTT. It yields the protein CASAIKQGAREAFF.

The V gene is TRBV2, the J gene TRBJ1-1; D ambiguous. The CDR3 totals 15 residues. In germline, CDR1 is SNHLY, CDR2 FYNNEI. Trimming pared 7 bases from V and 0 bases from J, leaving 15 bases between. The DNA of the CDR3 is TGTGCCAGCAACCGGGGTTCACTCATGAACACTGAAGCTTTCTTT. It translates to CASNRGSLMNTEAFF.

This clone has just a few counts. The V call is TRBV11-2, the J call TRBJ2-3; D gene unclear. Germline V CDR1 and CDR2: SGHAT, FQNNGV. CDR3 size: 15 residues. The V end lost 3 bases, the J end lost 0 bases, and 10 bases lay between the germline ends. This CDR3 is CASSFNSLSTDTQYF. The CDR3 DNA is TGTGCCAGCAGCTTCAACAGCCTTAGCACAGATACGCAGTATTTT.

V gene TRBV5-1 combines with J gene TRBJ2-3; 11 bases are a match to TRBD2. The trim removed 4 bases at V and 2 bases at J, leaving 6 bases unmatched. Germline CDR1 reads SGHRS; CDR2 reads YFSETQ. The CDR3 totals 16 residues. The CDR3 DNA is TGCGCCAGCAGCAGGGGGACTAGCGGAGACACAGATACGCAGTATTTT. Translated: CASSRGTSGDTDTQYF. Variable domain in full (rest from reference TRBV5-1 and TRBJ2-3): KAGVTQTPRYLIKTRGQQVTLSCSPISGHRSVSWYQQTPGQGLQFLFEYFSETQRNKGNFPGRFSGRQFSNSRSEMNVSTLELGDSALYLCASSRGTSGDTDTQYFGPGTRLTVL.